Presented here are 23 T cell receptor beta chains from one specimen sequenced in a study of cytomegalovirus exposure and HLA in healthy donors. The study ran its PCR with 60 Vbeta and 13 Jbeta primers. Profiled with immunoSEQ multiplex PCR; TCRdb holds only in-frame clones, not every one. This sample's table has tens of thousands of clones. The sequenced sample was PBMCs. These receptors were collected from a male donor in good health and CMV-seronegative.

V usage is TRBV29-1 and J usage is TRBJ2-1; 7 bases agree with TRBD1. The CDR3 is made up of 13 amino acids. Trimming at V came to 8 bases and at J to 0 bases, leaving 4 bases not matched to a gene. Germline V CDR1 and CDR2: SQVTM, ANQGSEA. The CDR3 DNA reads TGCAGCTTCAGGGGGAGCTCCTACAATGAGCAGTTCTTC. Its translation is CSFRGSSYNEQFF.

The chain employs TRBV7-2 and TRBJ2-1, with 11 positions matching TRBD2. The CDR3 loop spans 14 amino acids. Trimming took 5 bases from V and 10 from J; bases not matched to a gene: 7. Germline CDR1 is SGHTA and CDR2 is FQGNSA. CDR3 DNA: TGTGCCAGCAGCCCGCCGGGACTAGCGGACGAGCAGTTCTTC. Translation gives CASSPPGLADEQFF.

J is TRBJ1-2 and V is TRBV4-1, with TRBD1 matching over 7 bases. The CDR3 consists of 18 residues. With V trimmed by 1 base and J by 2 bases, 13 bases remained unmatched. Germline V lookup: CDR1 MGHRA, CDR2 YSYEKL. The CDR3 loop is CASSQVGGRDSGNYGYTF. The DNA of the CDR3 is TGCGCCAGCAGCCAAGTAGGCGGTAGGGACAGTGGAAACTATGGCTACACCTTC.

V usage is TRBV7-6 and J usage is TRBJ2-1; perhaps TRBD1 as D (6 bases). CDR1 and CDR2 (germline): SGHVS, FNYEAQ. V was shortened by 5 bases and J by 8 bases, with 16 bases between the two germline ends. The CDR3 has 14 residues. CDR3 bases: TGTGCCAGCAGCACTAGACCAGGGGCAGATGAGCAGTTCTTC. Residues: CASSTRPGADEQFF. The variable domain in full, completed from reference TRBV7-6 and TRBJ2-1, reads GAGVSQSPRYKVTKRGQDVALRCDPISGHVSLYWYRQALGQGPEFLTYFNYEAQQDKSGLPNDRFSAERPEGSISTLTIQRTEQRDSAMYRCASSTRPGADEQFFGPGTRLTVL.

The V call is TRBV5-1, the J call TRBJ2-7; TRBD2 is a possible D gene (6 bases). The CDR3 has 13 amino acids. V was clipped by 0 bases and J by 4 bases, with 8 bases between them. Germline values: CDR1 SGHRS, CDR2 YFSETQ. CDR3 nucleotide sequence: TGCGCCAGCAGCTTGGAGACTAGATACGAGCAGTACTTC. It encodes CASSLETRYEQYF. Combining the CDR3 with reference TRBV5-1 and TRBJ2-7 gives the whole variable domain KAGVTQTPRYLIKTRGQQVTLSCSPISGHRSVSWYQQTPGQGLQFLFEYFSETQRNKGNFPGRFSGRQFSNSRSEMNVSTLELGDSALYLCASSLETRYEQYFGPGTRLTVT.

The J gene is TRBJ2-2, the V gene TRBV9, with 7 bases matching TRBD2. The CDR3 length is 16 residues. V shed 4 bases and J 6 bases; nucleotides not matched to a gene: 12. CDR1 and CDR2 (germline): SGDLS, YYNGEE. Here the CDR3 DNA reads TGTGCCAGCAGCCCCATGGGGGGGAGGGCTTCCGGGGAGCTGTTTTTT. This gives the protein CASSPMGGRASGELFF.

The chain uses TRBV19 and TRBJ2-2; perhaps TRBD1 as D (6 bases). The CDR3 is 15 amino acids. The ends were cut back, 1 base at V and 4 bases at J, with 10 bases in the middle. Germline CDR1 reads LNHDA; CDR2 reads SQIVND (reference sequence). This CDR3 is CASSIGRGGTGELFF. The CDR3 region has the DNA TGTGCCAGTAGTATAGGCAGGGGCGGCACCGGGGAGCTGTTTTTT.

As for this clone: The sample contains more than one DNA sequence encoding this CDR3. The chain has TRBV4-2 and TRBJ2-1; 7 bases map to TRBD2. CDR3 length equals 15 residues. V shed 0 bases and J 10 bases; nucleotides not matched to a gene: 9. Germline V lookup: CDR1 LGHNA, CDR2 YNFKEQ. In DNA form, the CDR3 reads TGTGCCAGCAGCCAAGAGGGGGTGGCGGGAGCCGAGCAGTTCTTC. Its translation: CASSQEGVAGAEQFF.

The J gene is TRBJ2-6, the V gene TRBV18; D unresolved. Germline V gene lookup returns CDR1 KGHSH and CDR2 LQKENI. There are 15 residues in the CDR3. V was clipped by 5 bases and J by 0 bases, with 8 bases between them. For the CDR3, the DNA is TGTGCCAGCTCATCCTCTAGCTCTGGGGCCAACGTCCTGACTTTC. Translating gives CASSSSSSGANVLTF.

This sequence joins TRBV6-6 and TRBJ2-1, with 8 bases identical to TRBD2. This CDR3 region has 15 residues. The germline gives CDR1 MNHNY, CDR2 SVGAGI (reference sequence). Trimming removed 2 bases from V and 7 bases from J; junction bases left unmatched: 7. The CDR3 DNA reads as TGTGCCAGCAGTTACAGGTCGGGAGGGCAAAATGAGCAGTTCTTC. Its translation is CASSYRSGGQNEQFF.

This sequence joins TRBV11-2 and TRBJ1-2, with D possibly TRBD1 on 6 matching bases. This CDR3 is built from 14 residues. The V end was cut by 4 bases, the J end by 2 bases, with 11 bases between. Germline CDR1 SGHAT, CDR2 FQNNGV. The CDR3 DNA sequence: TGTGCCAGCAGCTGGACAGATACGAACTATGGCTACACCTTC. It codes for CASSWTDTNYGYTF. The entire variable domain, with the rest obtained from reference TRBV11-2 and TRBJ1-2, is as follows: EAGVAQSPRYKIIEKRQSVAFWCNPISGHATLYWYQQILGQGPKLLIQFQNNGVVDDSQLPKDRFSAERLKGVDSTLKIQPAKLEDSAVYLCASSWTDTNYGYTFGSGTRLTVV.

In nucleotides, the CDR3 is TGTGCCCGCGGACACCCTCAGGGGGCTAATGAAAAACTGTTTTTT. Translating gives CARGHPQGANEKLFF. The chain joins TRBV30 to TRBJ1-4; 7 positions match TRBD1. Germline CDR1 and CDR2: GTSNPN and SVGIG (reference sequence). This CDR3 is built from 15 residues. V lost 8 bases and J lost 3; bases outside the gene matches: 12.

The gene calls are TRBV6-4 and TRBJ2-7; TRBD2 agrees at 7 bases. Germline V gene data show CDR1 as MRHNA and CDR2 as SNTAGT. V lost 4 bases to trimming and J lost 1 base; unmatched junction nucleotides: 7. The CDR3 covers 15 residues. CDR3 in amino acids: CASSAAGDPSYEQYF. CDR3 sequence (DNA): TGTGCCAGCAGTGCCGCGGGAGACCCGTCCTACGAGCAGTACTTC.

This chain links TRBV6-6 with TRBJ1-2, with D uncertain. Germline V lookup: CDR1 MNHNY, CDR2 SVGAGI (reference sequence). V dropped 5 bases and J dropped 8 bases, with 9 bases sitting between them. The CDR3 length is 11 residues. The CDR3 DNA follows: TGTGCCAGCAGTGTCGAGAGGGGCTACACCTTC. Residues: CASSVERGYTF.

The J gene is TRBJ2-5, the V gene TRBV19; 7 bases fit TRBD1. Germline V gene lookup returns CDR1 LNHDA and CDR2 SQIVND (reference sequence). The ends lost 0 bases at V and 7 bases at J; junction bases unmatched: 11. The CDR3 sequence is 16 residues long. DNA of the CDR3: TGTGCCAGTAGTATAGATCCGACAGGGAGCTTGGTGACCCAGTACTTC. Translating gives CASSIDPTGSLVTQYF.

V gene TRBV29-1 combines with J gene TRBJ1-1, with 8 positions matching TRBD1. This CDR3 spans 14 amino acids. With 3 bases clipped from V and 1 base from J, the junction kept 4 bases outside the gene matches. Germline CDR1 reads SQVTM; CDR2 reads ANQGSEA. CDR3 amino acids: CSVDGTGQNTEAFF. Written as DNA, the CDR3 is TGCAGCGTTGATGGGACAGGACAGAACACTGAAGCTTTCTTT. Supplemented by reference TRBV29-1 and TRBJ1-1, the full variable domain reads SAVISQKPSRDICQRGTSLTIQCQVDSQVTMMFWYRQQPGQSLTLIATANQGSEATYESGFVIDKFPISRPNLTFSTLTVSNMSPEDSSIYLCSVDGTGQNTEAFFGQGTRLTVV.

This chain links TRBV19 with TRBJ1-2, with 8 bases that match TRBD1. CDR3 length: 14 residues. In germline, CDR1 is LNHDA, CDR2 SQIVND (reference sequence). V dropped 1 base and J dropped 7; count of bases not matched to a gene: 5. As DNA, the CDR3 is TGTGCCAGTAGTATAGGCAGGGGGCACGGTGGCTACACCTTC. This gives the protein CASSIGRGHGGYTF. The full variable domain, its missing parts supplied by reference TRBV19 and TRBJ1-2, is DGGITQSPKYLFRKEGQNVTLSCEQNLNHDAMYWYRQDPGQGLRLIYYSQIVNDFQKGDIAEGYSVSREKKESFPLTVTSAQKNPTAFYLCASSIGRGHGGYTFGSGTRLTVV.

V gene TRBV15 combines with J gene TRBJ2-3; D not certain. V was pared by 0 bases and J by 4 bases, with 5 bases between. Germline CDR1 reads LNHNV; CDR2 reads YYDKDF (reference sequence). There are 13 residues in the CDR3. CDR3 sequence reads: CATSRDVADTQYF. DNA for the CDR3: TGTGCCACCAGCAGAGATGTCGCAGATACGCAGTATTTT.

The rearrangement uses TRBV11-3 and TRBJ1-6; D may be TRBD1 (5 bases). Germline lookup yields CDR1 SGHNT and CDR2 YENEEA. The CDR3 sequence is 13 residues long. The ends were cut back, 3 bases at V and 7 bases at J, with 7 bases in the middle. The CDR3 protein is CASSFDRNSPLHF. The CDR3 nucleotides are TGTGCCAGCAGCTTCGACAGAAATTCACCCCTCCACTTT.

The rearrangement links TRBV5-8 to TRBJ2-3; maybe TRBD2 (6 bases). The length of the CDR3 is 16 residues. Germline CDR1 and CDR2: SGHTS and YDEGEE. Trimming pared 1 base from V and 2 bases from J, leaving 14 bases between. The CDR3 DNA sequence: TGTGCCAGCAGCTTGCGTCTCGGGGGAAACACAGATACGCAGTATTTT. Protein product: CASSLRLGGNTDTQYF.

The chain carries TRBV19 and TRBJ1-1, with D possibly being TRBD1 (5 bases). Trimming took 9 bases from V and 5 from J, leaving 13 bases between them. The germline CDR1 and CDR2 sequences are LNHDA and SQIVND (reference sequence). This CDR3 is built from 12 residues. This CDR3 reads CASRAEVTEAFF. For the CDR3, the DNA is TGTGCCAGCAGGGCAGAGGTTACTGAAGCTTTCTTT.

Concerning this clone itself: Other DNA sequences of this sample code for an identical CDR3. The CDR3 loop reads CASSRSGSSTDTQYF. The DNA for the CDR3 is TGTGCCAGCTCACGAAGCGGATCTAGCACAGATACGCAGTATTTT. The chain joins TRBV18 to TRBJ2-3, with D possibly TRBD2 on 5 matching bases. The CDR3 runs 15 residues. Germline CDR1 reads KGHSH; CDR2 reads LQKENI. V lost 4 bases, J lost 0 bases, and 11 bases lay in between.

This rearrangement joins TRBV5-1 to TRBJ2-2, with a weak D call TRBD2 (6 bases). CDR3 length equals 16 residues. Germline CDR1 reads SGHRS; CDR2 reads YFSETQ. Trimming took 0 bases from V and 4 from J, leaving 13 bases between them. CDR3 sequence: CASSLEAGSVTGELFF. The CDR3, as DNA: TGCGCCAGCAGCTTGGAGGCGGGATCGGTCACCGGGGAGCTGTTTTTT. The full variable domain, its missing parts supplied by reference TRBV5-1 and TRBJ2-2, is KAGVTQTPRYLIKTRGQQVTLSCSPISGHRSVSWYQQTPGQGLQFLFEYFSETQRNKGNFPGRFSGRQFSNSRSEMNVSTLELGDSALYLCASSLEAGSVTGELFFGEGSRLTVL.